Listed below are T cell receptor beta chains from one sample, sequenced in a study of technical replicates of blood from a few donors. This table comes from immunoSEQ multiplex PCR, and its TCRdb copy is limited to in-frame clones, with some not included. The sample includes about 69,000 clones, 88% of them seen just once. The sample was PBMCs. These receptors were collected from a human donor in good health. Some clones in this sample may be carry-over from other donors' samples. Each CDR3 is given with its conserved first and last residue. D genes are given only for firm matches. Not all rows give a size; the values are once, few, many and, for expanded clones, a class.

v_call,clone_size,j_call,d_call,cdr3_nt,cdr3_aa
TRBV4-2,-,TRBJ2-1,-,TGTGCCAGCAGCCAAGGACTAGATTACAATGAGCAGTTCTTC,CASSQGLDYNEQFF
TRBV6-6,-,TRBJ1-4,-,TGTGCCAGCAGCAGTAACCAGTGGGAAAAACTGTTTTTT,CASSSNQWEKLFF
TRBV7-6,-,TRBJ1-4,-,TGTGCCAGCAGCTTGGAGGCAACTAATGAAAAACTGTTTTTT,CASSLEATNEKLFF
TRBV9,-,TRBJ1-1,-,TGTGCCAGCAGCCCCGGGACAAAGAACACTGAAGCTTTCTTT,CASSPGTKNTEAFF
TRBV11-2,-,TRBJ1-2,-,TGTGCCAGCAGCTTCGGCGGATTTAACTATGGCTACACCTTC,CASSFGGFNYGYTF
TRBV7-9,-,TRBJ2-5,TRBD2,TGTGCCAGCAGCTTCGGGTCAACTTGGACTAGCGGGAGAGGCGAGACCCAGTACTTC,CASSFGSTWTSGRGETQYF
TRBV18,once,TRBJ2-1,-,TGTGCCAGCTCACAATTATCCCTCAGTGAGCAGTTCTTC,CASSQLSLSEQFF
TRBV7-2,once,TRBJ1-1,TRBD1,TGTGCCAGCAGCCAAGGACAGGGTTGGGTCACTGAAGCTTTCTTT,CASSQGQGWVTEAFF
TRBV30,-,TRBJ1-2,-,TGTGCCTGGAGTGTCCAGGGTTTGGGGGGCTACACCTTC,CAWSVQGLGGYTF
TRBV5-1,few,TRBJ2-3,-,TGCGCCAGCAGCCTACAAACTACACTTGATACGCAGTATTTT,CASSLQTTLDTQYF
TRBV6-5,-,TRBJ2-1,TRBD2,TGTGCCAGCAGTACCCGTCTAGCGGGAGGGAGTGAGCAGTTCTTC,CASSTRLAGGSEQFF
TRBV7-2,once,TRBJ1-2,TRBD1,TGTGCCAGCAGCTCGGGACAGGGGTGGGACTATGGCTACACCTTC,CASSSGQGWDYGYTF
TRBV9,-,TRBJ1-6,TRBD1,TGTGCCAGCAGCGTCTCCTCCGGGACAGGGACCTCACCCCTCCACTTT,CASSVSSGTGTSPLHF
TRBV7-9,-,TRBJ2-7,TRBD2,TGTGCCAGCAGCTTAGCTAGCGGGGGGACCTACGAGCAGTACTTC,CASSLASGGTYEQYF
TRBV25-1,-,TRBJ2-5,-,TGTGCCAGCAGTGAAGGGTCAGGGAAAAAGGAAGAGACCCAGTACTTC,CASSEGSGKKEETQYF
TRBV7-2,-,TRBJ2-5,-,TGTGCCAGCAGCCTCCCCCCCGAAGAGACCCAGTACTTC,CASSLPPEETQYF
TRBV7-9,-,TRBJ2-2,TRBD2,TGTGCCAGCACCGCCGGGACTAGCGGGGGATCGGGCGGGGAGCTGTTTTTT,CASTAGTSGGSGGELFF
TRBV21-1,-,TRBJ2-7,-,TGTGCCAGCAGGGTAAGGGGGCACAGATACGAGCAGTACTTC,CASRVRGHRYEQYF
TRBV28,-,TRBJ2-7,TRBD2,TGTGCCAGCAGTCTCCCGGGGGGGGCGTACGAGCAGTACTTC,CASSLPGGAYEQYF
TRBV15,-,TRBJ2-2,-,TGTGCCACCAGCAGAGGAGGGAGTTGGACCGGGGAGCTGTTTTTT,CATSRGGSWTGELFF
TRBV25-1,-,TRBJ1-2,TRBD1,TGTGCCAGCAGGGCCGGGACAGACTATGGCTACACCTTC,CASRAGTDYGYTF
TRBV5-6,-,TRBJ2-3,-,TGTGCCAGCAGCTTGAGGACAAATACGCAGTATTTT,CASSLRTNTQYF
TRBV12-5,-,TRBJ2-3,TRBD2,TGTGCTAGTGGACCGAGCGGGGGGGGGACAGATACGCAGTATTTT,CASGPSGGGTDTQYF
TRBV9,-,TRBJ2-1,TRBD2,TGTGCCAGCAGCGTAGGCGGGGGGATCTACAATGAGCAGTTCTTC,CASSVGGGIYNEQFF
TRBV19,-,TRBJ2-1,-,TGTGCCAGTAATGAGGCGACTAGAAACAATGAGCAGTTCTTC,CASNEATRNNEQFF
TRBV7-9,once,TRBJ2-3,TRBD2,TGTGCCAGCAGCTTATATCGCGGGGGGCAAGGAGATACGCAGTATTTT,CASSLYRGGQGDTQYF
TRBV9,-,TRBJ2-3,TRBD2,TGTGCCAGCAGCGTAGCTGGGACTAGCGCAGATACGCAGTATTTT,CASSVAGTSADTQYF
TRBV5-1,-,TRBJ2-1,TRBD1,TGCGCCAGCAGCTTAGACGTAGACAGGGTTAACAATGAGCAGTTCTTC,CASSLDVDRVNNEQFF
TRBV7-7,-,TRBJ2-5,-,TGTGCCAGCAGCTCCGGGGTGGTAGAGACCCAGTACTTC,CASSSGVVETQYF
TRBV6-5,once,TRBJ1-1,TRBD1,TGTGCCAGCAGTCTTGACAGGGGCCCTGAAGCTTTCTTT,CASSLDRGPEAFF
TRBV2,-,TRBJ1-5,TRBD1,TGTGCCAGCACCCGACAGGGAATCGGTCAGCCCCAGCATTTT,CASTRQGIGQPQHF
TRBV30,-,TRBJ1-6,-,TGTGCCTGGAGTGTAATAGGGGGGGATTCACCCCTCCACTTT,CAWSVIGGDSPLHF
TRBV11-3,-,TRBJ1-1,TRBD1,TGTGCCAGCAGCTCGACAGGGCCGGGGACTGAAGCTTTCTTT,CASSSTGPGTEAFF
TRBV6-1,-,TRBJ2-3,-,TGTGCCAGCAGTGATACAGCTAGCACAGATACGCAGTATTTT,CASSDTASTDTQYF